A selection of T cell receptor beta chains follows, all from one sample in a study of graft-versus-host responses after intestinal transplantation. Generated by immunoSEQ multiplex PCR, the TCRdb table keeps only in-frame clones and is missing some. The repertoire holds tens of thousands of clones, with roughly 90% as singletons. These receptors' targets are unknown. The sequencing used unstimulated CD8+ T cells sorted from spleen or lymph node cells, collected before intestinal transplant. The receptor source for this set is a human donor who received an intestinal transplant. The CDR3 runs from the conserved cysteine through the conserved F or W. D genes are given only for firm matches. Expanded clones get a size class; other rows say once, few or many, or leave the size out.

D gene: NA
clone size: NA
V gene: TRBV2
J gene: TRBJ1-2
CDR3 protein: CASKTQKGWNYGYTF
CDR3 DNA: TGTGCCAGCAAGACTCAGAAAGGATGGAACTATGGCTACACCTTC

D gene: NA
clone size: NA
V gene: TRBV27
J gene: TRBJ2-7
CDR3 protein: CASSWGRGYEQYF
CDR3 DNA: TGTGCCAGCAGTTGGGGGCGGGGGTACGAGCAGTACTTC

D gene: NA
clone size: NA
V gene: TRBV11-2
J gene: TRBJ1-4
CDR3 protein: CASSTTGINEKLFF
CDR3 DNA: TGTGCCAGCAGCACCACAGGGATAAATGAAAAACTGTTTTTT

D gene: NA
clone size: NA
V gene: TRBV4-2
J gene: TRBJ2-7
CDR3 protein: CASSQGDGGAYAYEQYF
CDR3 DNA: TGTGCCAGCAGCCAAGGGGATGGGGGGGCTTACGCCTACGAGCAGTACTTC

D gene: TRBD2
clone size: NA
V gene: TRBV5-1
J gene: TRBJ2-1
CDR3 protein: CASSPLGLAVYNEQFF
CDR3 DNA: TGCGCCAGCAGCCCCTTGGGACTAGCGGTCTACAATGAGCAGTTCTTC

D gene: NA
clone size: NA
V gene: TRBV9
J gene: TRBJ2-1
CDR3 protein: CASSVAGETYNEQFF
CDR3 DNA: TGTGCCAGCAGCGTAGCGGGGGAAACCTACAATGAGCAGTTCTTC

D gene: TRBD1
clone size: NA
V gene: TRBV5-5
J gene: TRBJ1-1
CDR3 protein: CASSSDRATEAFF
CDR3 DNA: TGTGCCAGCAGCTCGGACAGGGCCACTGAAGCTTTCTTT

D gene: TRBD2
clone size: NA
V gene: TRBV19
J gene: TRBJ2-1
CDR3 protein: CASSIVLGGEQFF
CDR3 DNA: TGTGCCAGTAGTATAGTTTTGGGGGGGGAGCAGTTCTTC

D gene: NA
clone size: few
V gene: TRBV10-3
J gene: TRBJ1-2
CDR3 protein: CAAQGQGGGYTF
CDR3 DNA: TGTGCCGCCCAGGGTCAGGGCGGTGGCTACACCTTC

D gene: TRBD1
clone size: NA
V gene: TRBV19
J gene: TRBJ1-1
CDR3 protein: CASSIPTDRADAEAFF
CDR3 DNA: TGTGCCAGTAGTATACCGACAGACAGGGCGGACGCTGAAGCTTTCTTT

D gene: TRBD1
clone size: NA
V gene: TRBV2
J gene: TRBJ2-1
CDR3 protein: CASSGPGDRGSPRHNEQFF
CDR3 DNA: TGTGCCAGCAGTGGACCCGGGGACAGGGGGTCCCCAAGGCACAATGAGCAGTTCTTC

D gene: NA
clone size: NA
V gene: TRBV5-1
J gene: TRBJ2-1
CDR3 protein: CASSLTGQSSSYNEQFF
CDR3 DNA: TGCGCCAGCAGCTTGACCGGACAGTCCAGCTCCTACAATGAGCAGTTCTTC

D gene: NA
clone size: NA
V gene: TRBV4-1
J gene: TRBJ1-2
CDR3 protein: CASSQDVRPTNYGYTF
CDR3 DNA: TGCGCCAGCAGCCAAGATGTCAGGCCGACTAACTATGGCTACACCTTC

D gene: NA
clone size: once
V gene: TRBV27
J gene: TRBJ2-1
CDR3 protein: CASSLSPRGSSYNEQFF
CDR3 DNA: TGTGCCAGCAGTTTATCCCCCCGGGGGAGCTCCTACAATGAGCAGTTCTTC

D gene: TRBD2
clone size: once
V gene: TRBV28
J gene: TRBJ2-3
CDR3 protein: CASREREGGTQYF
CDR3 DNA: TGTGCCAGCCGAGAGCGGGAGGGCGGGACGCAGTATTTT

D gene: NA
clone size: once
V gene: TRBV4-1
J gene: TRBJ1-1
CDR3 protein: CASSQVGSGETEAFF
CDR3 DNA: TGCGCCAGCAGCCAAGTTGGGTCGGGGGAGACTGAAGCTTTCTTT

D gene: NA
clone size: NA
V gene: TRBV4-2
J gene: TRBJ1-1
CDR3 protein: CASSQDPRSRIGGPTEAFF
CDR3 DNA: TGTGCCAGCAGCCAAGACCCCCGGTCGCGGATTGGCGGGCCCACTGAAGCTTTCTTT

D gene: TRBD2
clone size: few
V gene: TRBV6-5
J gene: TRBJ2-7
CDR3 protein: CASGRGYEQYF
CDR3 DNA: TGTGCCAGCGGGAGGGGTTACGAGCAGTACTTC

D gene: NA
clone size: once
V gene: TRBV28
J gene: TRBJ2-1
CDR3 protein: CASSLRDRPGPSNEQFF
CDR3 DNA: TGTGCCAGCAGTTTACGCGACAGGCCGGGACCGAGCAATGAGCAGTTCTTC

D gene: NA
clone size: NA
V gene: TRBV28
J gene: TRBJ1-5
CDR3 protein: CASSFQGINQPQHF
CDR3 DNA: TGTGCCAGCAGTTTTCAGGGTATTAATCAGCCCCAGCATTTT

D gene: NA
clone size: NA
V gene: TRBV7-9
J gene: TRBJ2-3
CDR3 protein: CASSPATGFSTDTQYF
CDR3 DNA: TGTGCCAGCAGCCCCGCCACAGGGTTTAGCACAGATACGCAGTATTTT

D gene: TRBD1
clone size: NA
V gene: TRBV30
J gene: TRBJ1-5
CDR3 protein: CAWSKGQGAYSNQPQHF
CDR3 DNA: TGTGCCTGGAGTAAGGGACAGGGGGCTTATAGCAATCAGCCCCAGCATTTT

D gene: NA
clone size: NA
V gene: TRBV6-1
J gene: TRBJ1-2
CDR3 protein: CASSGGQVDGYTF
CDR3 DNA: TGTGCCAGCAGTGGGGGGCAGGTGGATGGCTACACCTTC

D gene: NA
clone size: NA
V gene: TRBV2
J gene: TRBJ1-5
CDR3 protein: CASGPGRASLARQPQHF
CDR3 DNA: TGTGCCAGCGGACCGGGCAGGGCCTCCCTTGCTCGTCAGCCCCAGCATTTT

D gene: TRBD2
clone size: NA
V gene: TRBV7-6
J gene: TRBJ2-1
CDR3 protein: CASSLASGTREQFF
CDR3 DNA: TGTGCCAGCAGCTTAGCCAGCGGGACGCGCGAGCAGTTCTTC

D gene: TRBD1
clone size: NA
V gene: TRBV7-9
J gene: TRBJ1-5
CDR3 protein: CASSLGQGLSNQPQHF
CDR3 DNA: TGTGCCAGCAGCTTAGGACAGGGGCTCAGCAATCAGCCCCAGCATTTT

D gene: NA
clone size: NA
V gene: TRBV4-2
J gene: TRBJ1-2
CDR3 protein: CASSQAPRFNGYTF
CDR3 DNA: TGTGCCAGCAGCCAAGCTCCCAGGTTTAACGGCTACACCTTC

D gene: NA
clone size: NA
V gene: TRBV7-6
J gene: TRBJ2-4
CDR3 protein: CASSRHPFRWENIQYF
CDR3 DNA: TGTGCCAGCAGCCGACATCCCTTCCGATGGGAAAACATTCAGTACTTC

D gene: NA
clone size: NA
V gene: TRBV27
J gene: TRBJ2-7
CDR3 protein: CASSLSDSSYEQYF
CDR3 DNA: TGTGCCAGCAGTTTATCGGACTCATCCTACGAGCAGTACTTC

D gene: NA
clone size: NA
V gene: TRBV7-2
J gene: TRBJ2-5
CDR3 protein: CASSLGRRAYQETQYF
CDR3 DNA: TGTGCCAGCAGCTTAGGGCGCAGGGCCTACCAAGAGACCCAGTACTTC

D gene: TRBD1
clone size: NA
V gene: TRBV14
J gene: TRBJ1-2
CDR3 protein: CASSQGTGGGYTF
CDR3 DNA: TGTGCCAGCAGCCAAGGGACAGGGGGAGGCTACACCTTC

D gene: TRBD1
clone size: NA
V gene: TRBV6-5
J gene: TRBJ1-2
CDR3 protein: CASSYSKQGASYGYTF
CDR3 DNA: TGTGCCAGCAGTTACTCGAAACAGGGGGCAAGCTATGGCTACACCTTC

D gene: NA
clone size: NA
V gene: TRBV5-1
J gene: TRBJ1-1
CDR3 protein: CASSLVGQANTEAFF
CDR3 DNA: TGCGCCAGCAGCTTGGTCGGCCAGGCGAACACTGAAGCTTTCTTT

D gene: NA
clone size: NA
V gene: TRBV6-5
J gene: TRBJ1-2
CDR3 protein: CASSYSGANYGYTF
CDR3 DNA: TGTGCCAGCAGTTACTCAGGGGCTAACTATGGCTACACCTTC

D gene: NA
clone size: NA
V gene: TRBV28
J gene: TRBJ2-7
CDR3 protein: CASSWPGYEQYF
CDR3 DNA: TGTGCCAGCAGTTGGCCAGGCTACGAGCAGTACTTC

D gene: TRBD2
clone size: NA
V gene: TRBV6-1
J gene: TRBJ2-1
CDR3 protein: CASSEGLAGDNEQFF
CDR3 DNA: TGTGCCAGCAGTGAAGGGTTAGCGGGGGACAATGAGCAGTTCTTC

D gene: TRBD1
clone size: once
V gene: TRBV28
J gene: TRBJ2-3
CDR3 protein: CASSLALLGQGTDTQYF
CDR3 DNA: TGTGCCAGCAGTTTGGCACTCCTCGGACAGGGCACAGATACGCAGTATTTT

D gene: TRBD2
clone size: NA
V gene: TRBV4-1
J gene: TRBJ2-7
CDR3 protein: CASSEQLREGLYEQYF
CDR3 DNA: TGCGCCAGCAGCGAGCAGTTGCGGGAGGGCCTATACGAGCAGTACTTC

D gene: TRBD1
clone size: NA
V gene: TRBV10-2
J gene: TRBJ2-7
CDR3 protein: CASTPGQGEIREQYF
CDR3 DNA: TGCGCCAGCACCCCGGGACAGGGTGAGATACGCGAGCAGTACTTC

D gene: TRBD1
clone size: NA
V gene: TRBV6-5
J gene: TRBJ1-2
CDR3 protein: CASSSRTGWGYGYTF
CDR3 DNA: TGTGCCAGCAGTTCCCGGACAGGTTGGGGCTATGGCTACACCTTC

D gene: NA
clone size: NA
V gene: TRBV5-1
J gene: TRBJ2-6
CDR3 protein: CASSPVAGANVLTF
CDR3 DNA: TGCGCCAGCAGCCCAGTGGCTGGGGCCAACGTCCTGACTTTC

D gene: TRBD2
clone size: NA
V gene: TRBV7-9
J gene: TRBJ2-1
CDR3 protein: CASSPGTSGGSYNEQFF
CDR3 DNA: TGTGCCAGCAGCCCCGGGACTAGCGGGGGCTCCTACAATGAGCAGTTCTTC